This TCR beta chain appears in the sequencing data of a study of blood T cells in healthy people across ages. Study in general: Template switching picked up about one barcoded beta molecule for each two T cells.

Study-level points and caveats: Lack of knowledge of donor CMV status possibly confounded expanded clonotype changes. With unsorted PBMCs, a conclusive comparison of naive versus antigen-experienced cells was not possible. The recorded TCR beta diversity per million T cells decreased in a roughly linear manner with age.

Turning to this clonotype: The antigen is undetermined.

Primers used in a second PCR of about 6 to 11 cycles were a sample-barcoded 5' primer and a J-beta primer mix. TCRdb passed the 5' RACE reads through MiXCR, listing each CDR3 protein once. Of hundreds of thousands of distinct CDR3 sequences listed, around 49% were seen once; the top ten hold about a third. The material sequenced was blood. This TCR derives from a woman aged 60-75 years in good health.

CDR3 sequence: CASSLGGQVNQPQHF. CDR3 nucleotides: TGTGCCAGCAGCTTAGGGGGACAAGTTAATCAGCCCCAGCATTTT. The chain recombines TRBV7-2 with TRBJ1-5, with a weak D call TRBD1 (6 bases). Trimming shortened V by 1 base and J by 4 bases, and 11 bases separated the two germline ends. The CDR3 sequence is 15 residues long. CDR1 SGHTA and CDR2 FQGNSA come from the germline V gene.